This T cell receptor beta chain derives from a study of Ad26.COV2.S vaccination and SARS-CoV-2 variants. The overall study: Doses of Ad26.COV2.S were injected into muscle once or twice, 56 days apart.

Measured with immunoSEQ multiplex PCR; TCRdb has only the in-frame clones, and not every one. The data show roughly 500,000 clones, around 88% seen once. The germline CDR1 and CDR2 sequences are MDHEN and SYDVKM. V lost 7 bases and J lost 7, with 11 bases in between. The CDR3 has 13 amino acids. The sample's treatment: 15 to 20 received Ad26.COV2.S at low or high dose, single or two shots; 5 received placebo; per-sample allocation not given. Sampling took place 63 days after the first vaccine or placebo injection. This clone was picked up a small number of times. Sequencing used peripheral blood, obtained in a trial of Ad26.COV2.S vaccine versus placebo. The source of this sequence is a person aged 18 to 59 who received the Ad26.COV2.S COVID-19 vaccine or a placebo. This chain connects TRBV28 to TRBJ1-6; no reliable D call. Here the CDR3 reads CASTRTLNSPLHF. The DNA of the CDR3 is TGTGCCAGCACGAGGACTTTGAATTCACCCCTCCACTTT.